Sequencing of this T cell receptor (beta chain) was carried out in a study of blood T cell repertoires in COVID-19. Trimming stripped 4 bases from V and 1 base from J, with 14 bases between. The germline gives CDR1 SGDLS, CDR2 YYNGEE. CDR3 length: 15 residues. Using immunoSEQ multiplex PCR, the repertoire was profiled, and TCRdb retains in-frame clones only, with some absent. The table lists approximately 440,000 clones, roughly 91% of them singletons, with less than 0.75% in the top ten. The TCR was taken from a man aged 18 to 29 who had recovered from COVID-19. Sample: PBMCs or T cells enriched from blood (not recorded which). This chain links TRBV9 with TRBJ1-1, with D maybe TRBD1 (6 bases). CDR3 loop: CASSSGQGSNTEAFF. The DNA of the CDR3 is TGTGCCAGCAGCTCCGGGCAGGGGTCGAACACTGAAGCTTTCTTT.